This passage covers 21 T cell receptor beta chains from one sample sequenced in a study of blood T cells in healthy people across ages. Using a J-beta primer mix together with a sample-barcoded 5' primer, a second PCR was run for roughly 6 to 11 cycles. TCRdb recomputed calls from the 5' RACE reads with MiXCR, one row per CDR3 protein. The sample consists of some 780,000 distinct CDR3 sequences, more than 50% of them appearing once. Sample: blood. These receptors came from a man aged 35 to 55 in good health.

The genes are TRBV6-1 and TRBJ2-5; TRBD2 might be the D (6 bases). V lost 2 bases, J lost 2 bases, and 12 bases lay in between. The CDR3 runs 15 residues. Germline CDR1 and CDR2: MNHNS and SASEGT. The CDR3 DNA follows: TGTGCCAGCAGTGAAACCGCGGGGCTTCAAGAGACCCAGTACTTC. Encoded protein: CASSETAGLQETQYF.

On this clonotype: One end of the junction is discordant with germline, which a read error may explain. The CDR3 DNA reads TGTGCCAGCAGGGGAGGCGGACGGGCTTCACCCTTCCACTTT. Translation gives CASRGGGRASPFHF. The rearrangement uses TRBV5-6 and TRBJ1-6; D gene uncertain. This CDR3 has 14 residues. Per the germline V gene, CDR1 is SGHDT and CDR2 is YYEEEE.

This clonotype was observed a handful of times. The V gene is TRBV13, the J gene TRBJ2-7; 9 bases agree with TRBD2. This CDR3 has 16 residues. Germline assignment: CDR1 PRHDT and CDR2 FYEKMQ (reference sequence). V trimming: 5 bases; J trimming: 2 bases; junction bases outside the gene matches: 10. CDR3 sequence: CASSVTSGPPPYEQYF. CDR3 nucleotides: TGTGCCAGCAGCGTTACTAGCGGGCCTCCCCCCTACGAGCAGTACTTC. Combining the CDR3 with reference TRBV13 and TRBJ2-7 gives the whole variable domain AAGVIQSPRHLIKEKRETATLKCYPIPRHDTVYWYQQGPGQDPQFLISFYEKMQSDKGSIPDRFSAQQFSDYHSELNMSSLELGDSALYFCASSVTSGPPPYEQYFGPGTRLTVT.

This chain uses TRBV5-6 with TRBJ2-3; 8 bases agree with TRBD1. V was pared by 3 bases and J by 7 bases, with 16 bases of the junction left unmatched. Per germline, CDR1 SGHDT and CDR2 YYEEEE. The CDR3 spans 17 residues. The CDR3 loop is CASSYLTGQESRNTQYF. In DNA form, the CDR3 reads TGTGCCAGCAGCTACCTGACGGGACAGGAGTCCAGGAATACGCAGTATTTT.

This sequence joins TRBV5-1 and TRBJ2-3; 8 bases fit TRBD1. CDR1 and CDR2 from the germline V gene are SGHRS and YFSETQ. V shed 4 bases, J shed 4 bases, and the junction held 8 bases outside the gene matches. The length of the CDR3 is 15 residues. CDR3 loop: CASSKGQGSPDTQYF. The CDR3 DNA reads TGCGCCAGCAGCAAAGGACAGGGATCCCCAGATACGCAGTATTTT.

This clonotype was picked up a small number of times. V usage is TRBV12-3 or TRBV12-4 and J usage is TRBJ2-5; 12 bases line up with TRBD2. This CDR3 has 15 residues. V trimming: 4 bases; J trimming: 5 bases; junction bases outside the gene matches: 5. Here the CDR3 reads CASSSSGGAFETQYF. Here the CDR3 DNA reads TGTGCCAGCAGTTCTAGCGGGGGGGCGTTTGAGACCCAGTACTTC.

The J gene is TRBJ2-6, the V gene TRBV3-1, with D tentatively TRBD2 (5 bases). CDR1 and CDR2 (germline): LGHDT, YNNKEL (reference sequence). V shed 3 bases and J shed 3 bases, with 15 bases lying between them. The CDR3 extends over 17 amino acids. The DNA of the CDR3 is TGTGCCAGCAGCCATCTTAGTGTTGCGGGTGGGGCCAACGTCCTGACTTTC. Amino acid sequence: CASSHLSVAGGANVLTF.

The gene calls are TRBV4-3 and TRBJ2-1, with 12 bases aligning to TRBD1. Per the germline V gene, CDR1 is LGHNA and CDR2 is YSLEER. The CDR3 covers 15 residues. V gave up 1 base and J gave up 8 bases; unmatched junction bases: 3. CDR3 in DNA: TGCGCCAGCAGCCAAGGGGACAGGGGGCGGCATGAGCAGTTCTTC. It is translated as CASSQGDRGRHEQFF.

This chain joins TRBV20-1 and TRBJ2-7, with D maybe TRBD1 (5 bases). The CDR3 runs 12 residues. Germline assignment: CDR1 DFQATT and CDR2 SNEGSKA (reference sequence). The V end was cut by 3 bases, the J end by 7 bases, with 13 bases between. Written as DNA, the CDR3 is TGCAGTGCTAGGTTGGCAGGGATTGAGCAGTACTTC. Protein sequence: CSARLAGIEQYF.

The table lists this clonotype with a count of one. The rearrangement joins TRBV6-4 to TRBJ2-1; 7 bases map to TRBD1. The DNA end is more similar to TRBJ2-7, so the J call may be wrong. The germline V gene has CDR1 MRHNA and CDR2 SNTAGT. CDR3 length: 14 residues. In DNA form, the CDR3 reads TGTGCCAGCAGCGAATCTGGACAGGCCTACGAGCAGTACTTC. Residues: CASSESGQAYEQYF.

Details on this clonotype: Given a much more abundant clone one base away, this may be a read error. The chain couples TRBV9 to TRBJ2-1, with 11 bases matching TRBD2. CDR3 size: 16 residues. CDR1 is SGDLS and CDR2 is YYNGEE in the germline V gene. CDR3 region: CASSLVGLAEYKEQFF. CDR3 coding DNA: TGTGCCAGCAGCCTGGTGGGACTAGCGGAATACAAGGAGCAGTTCTTC.

V gene TRBV7-2 combines with J gene TRBJ1-1, with unresolved D. Germline loops: CDR1 SGHTA, CDR2 FQGNSA. CDR3 size: 12 residues. V lost 8 bases and J 11 bases, leaving 18 bases between the germline ends. The CDR3 region has the DNA TGTGCCAGCGGCTCCACCGTTCGGCACGCTTTCTTT. It specifies CASGSTVRHAFF.

The chain carries TRBV20-1 and TRBJ2-5; either TRBD1 or TRBD2 may supply D (5 bases each). Trimming shortened V by 3 bases and J by 5 bases, and 13 bases separated the two germline ends. The CDR3 covers 13 residues. Looked up from germline, CDR1 is DFQATT and CDR2 is SNEGSKA (reference sequence). The CDR3 region is CSARWSGAETQYF. The CDR3 nucleotides read TGCAGTGCTAGGTGGTCCGGGGCCGAGACCCAGTACTTC.

This clonotype appeared a few times. The chain carries TRBV29-1 and TRBJ2-5; D ambiguous. The germline CDR1 and CDR2 sequences are SQVTM and ANQGSEA. V lost 1 base, J lost 10 bases, and 10 bases lay in between. This CDR3 has 11 amino acids. This CDR3 is CSVEGPANQYF. Here the CDR3 DNA reads TGCAGCGTTGAAGGACCGGCAAACCAGTACTTC.

The chain links TRBV20-1 to TRBJ1-5; D not certain. V was cut by 3 bases and J by 1 base, with 13 bases left in between. The CDR3 extends over 15 amino acids. The V gene's germline CDR1 is DFQATT and CDR2 SNEGSKA (reference sequence). The CDR3: CSASSLMGSNQPQHF. The CDR3 DNA sequence: TGCAGTGCTAGCTCCCTAATGGGGAGCAATCAGCCCCAGCATTTT.

The V and J genes are TRBV7-2 and TRBJ2-7; a weak D match, TRBD1 (6 bases). The ends were cut back, 1 base at V and 6 bases at J, with 16 bases in the middle. The length of the CDR3 is 15 residues. CDR1 and CDR2 (germline): SGHTA, FQGNSA. The CDR3 loop reads CASSLVDTGICEQYF. CDR3 sequence (DNA): TGTGCCAGCAGCTTAGTGGACACAGGGATCTGCGAGCAGTACTTC.

This chain uses TRBV10-3 with TRBJ2-1; perhaps TRBD2 as D (5 bases). Trimming removed 9 bases from V and 1 base from J, with 13 bases in between. The CDR3 spans 14 residues. Germline loops: CDR1 ENHRY, CDR2 SYGVKD. CDR3 in amino acids: CAIQLGGSYNEQFF. The CDR3 nucleotides are TGTGCCATTCAGCTAGGAGGATCCTACAATGAGCAGTTCTTC.

About this clonotype itself: Mismatch with germline at one junction end may stem from a read error. This rearrangement joins TRBV5-6 to TRBJ2-3; a weak D match, TRBD2 (5 bases). The CDR3 spans 15 residues. Per germline, CDR1 SGHDT and CDR2 YYEEEE. CDR3 residues: CASSLILGSTDTRYF. The DNA of the CDR3 is TGTGCCAGCAGCTTGATCCTGGGGAGCACAGATACGCGGTATTTT.

The chain employs TRBV29-1 and TRBJ2-3, with a possible D match to TRBD2 (5 bases). Germline V lookup: CDR1 SQVTM, CDR2 ANQGSEA. The CDR3 totals 12 residues. V lost 5 bases and J lost 3, with 9 bases in between. CDR3 coding DNA: TGCAGCGTTCAGCCGGGAACAGATACGCAGTATTTT. Its protein is CSVQPGTDTQYF.

The rearrangement uses TRBV7-9 and TRBJ1-1, with D possibly TRBD1 on 5 matching bases. The V end was cut by 1 base, the J end by 5 bases, with 11 bases between. The CDR3 is 14 residues long. Germline V gene data show CDR1 as SEHNR and CDR2 as FQNEAQ (reference sequence). CDR3 DNA sequence: TGTGCCAGCAGCTTAGAGGCTGGGGGAACTGAAGCTTTCTTT. Translation: CASSLEAGGTEAFF.

In its sample, this clonotype was seen once. The chain uses TRBV5-5 and TRBJ2-3; possible D gene TRBD2, 5 bases. Germline CDR1 is SGHKS and CDR2 is YYEKEE (reference sequence). The CDR3 loop spans 17 amino acids. The germline V and J ends were trimmed by 0 bases and 4 bases, with 18 bases remaining between them. This CDR3 is CASSLGWLGDFSDTQYF. The CDR3 DNA reads TGTGCCAGCAGCTTGGGTTGGCTGGGAGATTTTTCAGATACGCAGTATTTT.